A selection of T cell receptor beta chains follows, all from one sample in a study of blood T cell repertoires in COVID-19. Here immunoSEQ multiplex PCR was the method, and the copy in TCRdb shows in-frame clones only, minus some. The sample shows 300,000 to 350,000 clones, around 90% of them seen only once. The sequenced sample consisted of peripheral blood. The source of these receptors is a man between 18 and 35 years old with active or convalescent COVID-19. CDR3s include the opening cysteine and the closing phenylalanine or tryptophan. Fields, in order: D gene, V gene, J gene, clone size, CDR3 DNA, CDR3 protein. The D gene is left open where the match is weak. Some rows mark clone size as missing; the rest say once, few, many or name a class of expanded clone.

.	TRBV12-3/TRBV12-4	TRBJ1-1	.	TGTGCCAGCAGTTTCGGCCAGGGGGAAGCTTTCTTT	CASSFGQGEAFF
TRBD1	TRBV7-9	TRBJ1-5	.	TGTGCCAGCAGCTCCGATAAAGGGGGCGCGGGGCAGCCCCAGCATTTT	CASSSDKGGAGQPQHF
.	TRBV11-1	TRBJ1-3	.	TGTGCCAGCAGCTTCACTGGAAACACCATATATTTT	CASSFTGNTIYF
.	TRBV4-1	TRBJ1-4	.	TGCGCCAGCAGCCAAGATCCGATCCTTTGGGTCGGGGTGGTTAATGAAAAACTGTTTTTT	CASSQDPILWVGVVNEKLFF
TRBD1	TRBV5-1	TRBJ1-2	.	TGCGCCAGCAGATATGTCCCCGGGGACAGGGGTTGGGAAGGCTACACCTTC	CASRYVPGDRGWEGYTF
.	TRBV9	TRBJ2-1	.	TGTGCCAGCAGCGTAGGGCTAGCAGCGTACAATGAGCAGTTCTTC	CASSVGLAAYNEQFF
.	TRBV7-9	TRBJ2-7	.	TGTGCCAGCAGACGAACGGCGGAATCCTACGAGCAGTACTTC	CASRRTAESYEQYF
.	TRBV5-6	TRBJ2-7	.	TGTGCCAGCAGCTTTTGGGGGGTCCACGAGCAGTACTTC	CASSFWGVHEQYF
TRBD1	TRBV7-8	TRBJ2-2	.	TGTGCCAGCAGCCACGGACAGGGGGCGCGGTGGGAGCTGTTTTTT	CASSHGQGARWELFF
.	TRBV24-1	TRBJ1-2	few	TGTGCCACCAGTGAACCCGGGAACTATGGCTACACCTTC	CATSEPGNYGYTF
.	TRBV20-1	TRBJ1-1	.	TGCAGTGCTTTAGTGGGCCCTGAAGCTTTCTTT	CSALVGPEAFF
.	TRBV2	TRBJ2-5	.	TGTGCCAGCAGTGAAGCGGAAGTTTGGGGGGATCCGGGGCAAGAGACCCAGTACTTC	CASSEAEVWGDPGQETQYF
TRBD2	TRBV9	TRBJ2-5	.	TGTGCCAGCAGCGTCGAAATAGCGGGAGGGCAAGAGACCCAGTACTTC	CASSVEIAGGQETQYF
.	TRBV27	TRBJ1-2	.	TGTGCCAGCAGTTTCAACACAACGGACGAGGACTATGGAGGAGACTATGGCTACACCTTC	CASSFNTTDEDYGGDYGYTF
.	TRBV7-6	TRBJ2-1	.	TGTGCCAGCAGCTCTGGCCGACGGGACTACAATGAGCAGTTCTTC	CASSSGRRDYNEQFF
.	TRBV6-5	TRBJ2-3	.	TGTGCCAGCAGGAAGATAGGACTGTACCGGGGGACGCAGTATTTT	CASRKIGLYRGTQYF
TRBD1	TRBV5-6	TRBJ1-5	.	TGTGCCAGCAGCTTGGGACAGGGGTCGGTTCGCAATCAGCCCCAGCATTTT	CASSLGQGSVRNQPQHF
TRBD2	TRBV19	TRBJ2-1	.	TGTGCCAGTAGTAGGGGACTAGCGGGAGACGAGCAGTTCTTC	CASSRGLAGDEQFF
TRBD1	TRBV2	TRBJ2-7	.	TGTGCCAGCAGGGATGACAGGGGAAGTAACTACGAGCAGTACTTC	CASRDDRGSNYEQYF
TRBD1	TRBV3-1/TRBV3-2	TRBJ1-2	few	TGTGCCAGCAGCTACGGACAGGGTGGCTATGGCTACACCTTC	CASSYGQGGYGYTF
.	TRBV6-4	TRBJ2-3	.	TGTGCCAGCAGTGCGGGAGAAGGAGCAGATACGCAGTATTTT	CASSAGEGADTQYF
TRBD1	TRBV9	TRBJ2-7	.	TGTGCCAGCAGCGTAGCCCCGGGACAGACCTACGAGCAGTACTTC	CASSVAPGQTYEQYF
.	TRBV27	TRBJ1-2	once	TGTGCCAGCAGACCTAGGGGGGGGGCACATGGCTACACCTTC	CASRPRGGAHGYTF
.	TRBV9	TRBJ2-5	.	TGTGCCAGCTCAGGGATTGGGGAACCGCAAGAGACCCAGTACTTC	CASSGIGEPQETQYF
.	TRBV7-2	TRBJ1-3	.	TGTGCCAGCAGCCCGCATCGGAAGGGGTCTGGAAACACCATATATTTT	CASSPHRKGSGNTIYF
TRBD1	TRBV27	TRBJ2-5	once	TGTGCCAGCCGCTCGGGACAGGGGGAGGGAGAGACCCAGTACTTC	CASRSGQGEGETQYF
.	TRBV7-9	TRBJ1-1	.	TGTGCCAGCAGCTTAGTGGGGCTAGGGGCCATGGACACTGAAGCTTTCTTT	CASSLVGLGAMDTEAFF